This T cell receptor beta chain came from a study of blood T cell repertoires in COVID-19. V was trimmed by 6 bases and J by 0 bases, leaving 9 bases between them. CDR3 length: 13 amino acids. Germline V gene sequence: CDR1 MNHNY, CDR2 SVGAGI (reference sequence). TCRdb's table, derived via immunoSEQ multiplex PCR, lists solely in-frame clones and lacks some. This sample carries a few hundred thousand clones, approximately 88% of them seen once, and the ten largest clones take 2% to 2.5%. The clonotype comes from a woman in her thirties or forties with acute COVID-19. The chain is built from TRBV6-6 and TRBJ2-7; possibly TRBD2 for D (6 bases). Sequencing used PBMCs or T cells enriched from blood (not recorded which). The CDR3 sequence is CASRTRISYEQYF. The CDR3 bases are TGTGCCAGCAGGACTAGGATCTCCTACGAGCAGTACTTC.